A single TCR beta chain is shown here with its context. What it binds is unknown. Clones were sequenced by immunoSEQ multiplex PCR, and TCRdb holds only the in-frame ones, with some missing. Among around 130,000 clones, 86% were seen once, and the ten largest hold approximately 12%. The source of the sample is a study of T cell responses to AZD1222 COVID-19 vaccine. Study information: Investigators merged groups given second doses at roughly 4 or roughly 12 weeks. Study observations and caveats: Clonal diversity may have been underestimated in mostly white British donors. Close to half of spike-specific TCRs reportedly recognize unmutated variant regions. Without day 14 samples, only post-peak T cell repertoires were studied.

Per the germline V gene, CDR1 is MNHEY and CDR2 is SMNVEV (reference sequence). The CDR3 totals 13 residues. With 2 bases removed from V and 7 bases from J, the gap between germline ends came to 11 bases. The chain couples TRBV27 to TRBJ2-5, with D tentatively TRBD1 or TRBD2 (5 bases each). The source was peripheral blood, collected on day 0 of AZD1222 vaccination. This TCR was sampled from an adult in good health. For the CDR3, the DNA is TGTGCCAGCAGTTTAGGGGGTTCCGTGACCCAGTACTTC. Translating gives CASSLGGSVTQYF.